This T cell receptor beta chain was identified during a study of tumor-infiltrating lymphocytes in glioblastoma multiforme. With respect to this clonotype: Its antigen is currently unknown.

Germline CDR1 DFQATT, CDR2 SNEGSKA (reference sequence). This CDR3 is 12 amino acids long. Trimming removed 6 bases from V and 7 bases from J, with 13 bases in between. TCRB libraries came from RNA via three nested multiplex PCR rounds. No unique molecular identifiers were described for these TCRB libraries. TCRdb reanalysed the multiplex PCR reads using MiXCR and keeps one entry per CDR3 protein. The repertoire holds about 18,000 distinct CDR3 sequences, with about two thirds as singletons. Broader study findings: Clone frequencies may be distorted by unequal TCR transcripts per cell. No surface-marker sorting into functional T cell subtypes was done.

This receptor was obtained from a male donor with glioblastoma. The rearrangement joins TRBV20-1 to TRBJ1-5; the D is unclear. The sample taken for sequencing was peripheral blood. In nucleotides, the CDR3 is TGCAGTGCCGAGGAAGGATTACAGCCCCAGCATTTT. Its translation is CSAEEGLQPQHF.